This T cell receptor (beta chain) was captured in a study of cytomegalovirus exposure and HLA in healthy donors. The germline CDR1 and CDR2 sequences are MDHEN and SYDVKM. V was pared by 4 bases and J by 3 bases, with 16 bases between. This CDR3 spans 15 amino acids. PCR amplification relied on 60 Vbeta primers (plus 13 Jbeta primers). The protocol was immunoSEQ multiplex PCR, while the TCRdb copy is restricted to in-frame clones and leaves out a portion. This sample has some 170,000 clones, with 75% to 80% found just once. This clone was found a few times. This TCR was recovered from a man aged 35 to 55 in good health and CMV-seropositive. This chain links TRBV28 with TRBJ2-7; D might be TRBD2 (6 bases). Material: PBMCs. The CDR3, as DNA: TGTGCCAGCAGTTGGGCTAGCGTCACTTACTACGAGCAGTACTTC. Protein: CASSWASVTYYEQYF.